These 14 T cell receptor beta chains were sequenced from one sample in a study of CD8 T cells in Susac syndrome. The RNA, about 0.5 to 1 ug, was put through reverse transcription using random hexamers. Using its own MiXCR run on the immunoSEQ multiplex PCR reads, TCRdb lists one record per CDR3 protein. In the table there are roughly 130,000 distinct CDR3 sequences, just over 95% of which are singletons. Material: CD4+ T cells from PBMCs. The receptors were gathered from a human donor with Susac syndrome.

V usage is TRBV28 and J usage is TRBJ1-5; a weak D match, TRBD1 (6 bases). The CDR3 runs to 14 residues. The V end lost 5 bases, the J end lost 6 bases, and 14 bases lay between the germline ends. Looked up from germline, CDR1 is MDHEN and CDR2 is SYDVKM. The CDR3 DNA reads TGTGCCAGCAGTCGGCAGGGGAGGACTCAGCCCCAGCATTTT. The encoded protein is CASSRQGRTQPQHF.

The CDR3 loop reads CSTTGGDEKLFF. Written as DNA, the CDR3 is TGCAGCACGACAGGGGGGGATGAAAAACTGTTTTTT. The chain uses TRBV29-1 and TRBJ1-4; 9 bases match TRBD1. This CDR3 contains 12 residues. V shed 8 bases and J 6 bases; nucleotides not matched to a gene: 4. Germline-derived CDR1 and CDR2 are SQVTM and ANQGSEA.

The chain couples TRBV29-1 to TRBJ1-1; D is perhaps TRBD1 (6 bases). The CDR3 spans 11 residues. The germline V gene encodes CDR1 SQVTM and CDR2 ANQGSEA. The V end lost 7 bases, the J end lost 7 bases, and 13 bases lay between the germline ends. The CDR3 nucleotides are TGCAGCGCCCGGACAGACCTTGAAGCTTTCTTT. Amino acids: CSARTDLEAFF.

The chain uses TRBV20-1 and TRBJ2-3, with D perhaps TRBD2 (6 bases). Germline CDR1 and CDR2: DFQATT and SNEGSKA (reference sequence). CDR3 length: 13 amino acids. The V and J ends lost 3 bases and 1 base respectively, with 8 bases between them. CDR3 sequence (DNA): TGCAGTGCTAGCGGGAGCCGCACAGATACGCAGTATTTT. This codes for CSASGSRTDTQYF.

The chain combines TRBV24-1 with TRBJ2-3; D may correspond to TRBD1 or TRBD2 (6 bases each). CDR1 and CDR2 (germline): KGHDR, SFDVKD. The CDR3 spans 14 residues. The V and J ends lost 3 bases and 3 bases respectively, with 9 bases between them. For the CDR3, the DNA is TGTGCCACCAGTGATCGAGGGGGGACAGATACGCAGTATTTT. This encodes CATSDRGGTDTQYF.

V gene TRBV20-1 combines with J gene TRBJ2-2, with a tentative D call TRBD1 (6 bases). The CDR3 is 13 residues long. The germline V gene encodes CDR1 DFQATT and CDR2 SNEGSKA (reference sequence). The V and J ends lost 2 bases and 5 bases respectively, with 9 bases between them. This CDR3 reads CSARNRVTGELFF. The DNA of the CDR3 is TGCAGTGCTAGAAACAGGGTTACCGGGGAGCTGTTTTTT.

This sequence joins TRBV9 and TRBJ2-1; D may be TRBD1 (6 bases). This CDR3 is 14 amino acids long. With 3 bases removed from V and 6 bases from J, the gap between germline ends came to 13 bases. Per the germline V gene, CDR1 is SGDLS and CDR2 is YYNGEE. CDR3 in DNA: TGTGCCAGCAGCGCATTTGGACAGCTCAATGAGCAGTTCTTC. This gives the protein CASSAFGQLNEQFF.

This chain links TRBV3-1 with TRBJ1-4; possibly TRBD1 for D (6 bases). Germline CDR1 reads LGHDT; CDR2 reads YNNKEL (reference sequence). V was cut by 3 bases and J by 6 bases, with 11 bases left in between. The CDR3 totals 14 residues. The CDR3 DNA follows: TGTGCCAGCAGCCATGTCAGGGGTGATGAAAAACTGTTTTTT. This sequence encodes CASSHVRGDEKLFF.

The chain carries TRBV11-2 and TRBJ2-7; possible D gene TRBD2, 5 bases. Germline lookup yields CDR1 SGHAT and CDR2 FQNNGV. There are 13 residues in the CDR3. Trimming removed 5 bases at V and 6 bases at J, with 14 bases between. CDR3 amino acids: CASSPQRLLEQYF. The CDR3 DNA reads TGTGCCAGCAGCCCACAAAGACTACTCGAGCAGTACTTC. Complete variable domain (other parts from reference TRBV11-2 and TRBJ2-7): EAGVAQSPRYKIIEKRQSVAFWCNPISGHATLYWYQQILGQGPKLLIQFQNNGVVDDSQLPKDRFSAERLKGVDSTLKIQPAKLEDSAVYLCASSPQRLLEQYFGPGTRLTVT.

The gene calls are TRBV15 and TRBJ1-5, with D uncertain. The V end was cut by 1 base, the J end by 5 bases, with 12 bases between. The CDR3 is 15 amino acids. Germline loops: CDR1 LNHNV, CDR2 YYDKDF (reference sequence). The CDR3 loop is CATSRAPVFDQPQHF. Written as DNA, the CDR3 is TGTGCCACCAGCAGAGCCCCCGTGTTCGATCAGCCCCAGCATTTT.

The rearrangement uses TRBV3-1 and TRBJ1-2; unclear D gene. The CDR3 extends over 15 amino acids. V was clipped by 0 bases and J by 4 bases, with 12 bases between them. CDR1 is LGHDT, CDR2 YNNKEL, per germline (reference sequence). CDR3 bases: TGTGCCAGCAGCCAAGATCTCACGTCGCCCTATGGCTACACCTTC. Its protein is CASSQDLTSPYGYTF.

The CDR3 DNA sequence: TGTGCCAGCAGCTCACTCCCGGAGTGGGGCAATGAGCAGTTCTTC. Translating gives CASSSLPEWGNEQFF. The J gene is TRBJ2-1, the V gene TRBV9; D is undetermined. The CDR3 is made up of 15 amino acids. Germline lookup yields CDR1 SGDLS and CDR2 YYNGEE. V lost 4 bases and J lost 6, with 17 bases in between.

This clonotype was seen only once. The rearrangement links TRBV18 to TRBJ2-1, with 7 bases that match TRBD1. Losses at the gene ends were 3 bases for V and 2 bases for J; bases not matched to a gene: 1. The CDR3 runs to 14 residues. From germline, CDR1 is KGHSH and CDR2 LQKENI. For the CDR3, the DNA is TGTGCCAGCTCACCCACAGGGGCCTACAATGAGCAGTTCTTC. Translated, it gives CASSPTGAYNEQFF.

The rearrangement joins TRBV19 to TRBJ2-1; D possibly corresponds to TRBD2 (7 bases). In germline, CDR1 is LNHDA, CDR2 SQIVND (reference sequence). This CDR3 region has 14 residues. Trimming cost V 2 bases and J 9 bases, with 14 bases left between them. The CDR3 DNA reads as TGTGCCAGTAGTATACTAGCGGAGGGGGTTGAGCAGTTCTTC. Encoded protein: CASSILAEGVEQFF.